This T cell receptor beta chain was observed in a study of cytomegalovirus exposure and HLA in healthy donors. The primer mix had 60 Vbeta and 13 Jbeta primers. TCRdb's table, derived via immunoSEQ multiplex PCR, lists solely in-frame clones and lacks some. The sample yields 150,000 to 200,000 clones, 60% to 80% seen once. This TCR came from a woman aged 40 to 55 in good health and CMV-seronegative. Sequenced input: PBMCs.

The CDR3 loop is CASSQDNRNTEAFF. The DNA for the CDR3 is TGCGCCAGCAGCCAAGATAACAGGAACACTGAAGCTTTCTTT. The chain uses TRBV4-3 and TRBJ1-1; D ambiguous. Between the trimmed V and J ends, which lost 0 bases and 1 base, there was a span of 6 bases. CDR1 and CDR2 from the germline V gene are LGHNA and YSLEER. The CDR3 consists of 14 residues.